This T cell receptor (beta chain) was captured by sequencing in a study of blood T cell repertoires in COVID-19. Turning to the study itself: PBMCs, B-cell-depleted T cells, or T cells provided the cDNA or gDNA that made up the material.

V was clipped by 1 base and J by 5 bases, with 12 bases between them. This CDR3 has 14 amino acids. Germline CDR1 is SEHNR and CDR2 is FQNEAQ (reference sequence). Study processing details: By means of reference gene primer amplification, nucleated cell counts were estimated. Clones were sequenced by immunoSEQ multiplex PCR, and TCRdb holds only the in-frame ones, with some missing. V and J calls and clone size are given by that table; D and trimming were obtained from the DNA. Among about 260,000 clones, about 89% were seen once, and the ten largest hold approximately 9%. This sequence joins TRBV7-9 and TRBJ2-7, with unresolved D. The receptor comes from a man aged 35-49 years with active or convalescent COVID-19. The specimen was peripheral blood. The chain's CDR3 is CASSLEFPVDEQYF. DNA of the CDR3: TGTGCCAGCAGCTTAGAGTTCCCAGTCGACGAGCAGTACTTC.